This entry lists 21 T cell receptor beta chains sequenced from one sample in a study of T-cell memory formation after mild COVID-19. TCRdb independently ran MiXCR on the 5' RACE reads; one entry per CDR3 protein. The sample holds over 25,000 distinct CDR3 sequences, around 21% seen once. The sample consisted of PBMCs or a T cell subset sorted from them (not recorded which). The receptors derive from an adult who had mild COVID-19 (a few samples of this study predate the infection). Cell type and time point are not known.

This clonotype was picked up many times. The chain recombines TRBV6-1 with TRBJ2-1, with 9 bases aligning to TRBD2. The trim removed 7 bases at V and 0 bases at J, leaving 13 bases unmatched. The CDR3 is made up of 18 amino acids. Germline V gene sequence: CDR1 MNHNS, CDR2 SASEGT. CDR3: CASKAGGPTKSSYNEQFF. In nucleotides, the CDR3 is TGTGCCAGCAAAGCGGGAGGACCGACAAAGAGCTCCTACAATGAGCAGTTCTTC.

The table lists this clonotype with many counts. CDR3 loop: CASSLDSTGRADTQYF. CDR3 in DNA: TGTGCCAGCAGCTTAGATTCGACAGGGAGGGCAGATACGCAGTATTTT. This chain joins TRBV7-2 and TRBJ2-3; either TRBD1 or TRBD2 may supply D (7 bases each). The V and J ends lost 1 base and 4 bases respectively, with 15 bases between them. The CDR3 runs to 16 residues. Germline-derived CDR1 and CDR2 are SGHTA and FQGNSA. Based on the CDR3 plus reference TRBV7-2 and TRBJ2-3, the full variable domain is GAGVSQSPSNKVTEKGKDVELRCDPISGHTALYWYRQSLGQGLEFLIYFQGNSAPDKSGLPSDRFSAERTGGSVSTLTIQRTQQEDSAVYLCASSLDSTGRADTQYFGPGTRLTVL.

CDR3 in amino acids: CASSLAAGWDEQFF. Here the CDR3 DNA reads TGTGCCAGCAGCTTGGCGGCGGGCTGGGATGAGCAGTTCTTC. J is TRBJ2-1 and V is TRBV7-9; possibly TRBD2 for D (5 bases). Trimming left V 3 bases short and J 8 bases short, with 14 bases between. The V gene's germline CDR1 is SEHNR and CDR2 FQNEAQ (reference sequence). The CDR3 has 14 amino acids.

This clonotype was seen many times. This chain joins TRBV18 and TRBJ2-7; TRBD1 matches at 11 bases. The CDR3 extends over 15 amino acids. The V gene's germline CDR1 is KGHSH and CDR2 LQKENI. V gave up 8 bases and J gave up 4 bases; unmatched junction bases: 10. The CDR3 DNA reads TGTGCCAGCGCATTTCGGACAGGGGGCTTGTACGAGCAGTACTTC. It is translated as CASAFRTGGLYEQYF. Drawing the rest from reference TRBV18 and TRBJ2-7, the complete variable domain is NAGVMQNPRHLVRRRGQEARLRCSPMKGHSHVYWYRQLPEEGLKFMVYLQKENIIDESGMPKERFSAEFPKEGPSILRIQQVVRGDSAAYFCASAFRTGGLYEQYFGPGTRLTVT.

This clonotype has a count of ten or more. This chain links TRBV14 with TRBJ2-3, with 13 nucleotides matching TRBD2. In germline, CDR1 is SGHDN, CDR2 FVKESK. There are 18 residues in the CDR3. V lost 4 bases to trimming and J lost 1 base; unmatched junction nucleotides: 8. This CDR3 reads CASSLGTSGASGTDTQYF. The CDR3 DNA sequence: TGTGCCAGCAGCCTTGGGACTAGCGGGGCTTCTGGCACAGATACGCAGTATTTT.

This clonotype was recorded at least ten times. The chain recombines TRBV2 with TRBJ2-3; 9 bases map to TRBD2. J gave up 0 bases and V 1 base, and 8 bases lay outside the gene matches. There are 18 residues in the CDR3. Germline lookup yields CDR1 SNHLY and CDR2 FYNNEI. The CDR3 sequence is CASSEESSGALSTDTQYF. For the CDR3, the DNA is TGTGCCAGCAGTGAAGAGTCTAGCGGGGCTCTCAGCACAGATACGCAGTATTTT. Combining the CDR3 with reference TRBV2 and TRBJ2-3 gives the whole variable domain EPEVTQTPSHQVTQMGQEVILRCVPISNHLYFYWYRQILGQKVEFLVSFYNNEISEKSEIFDDQFSVERPDGSNFTLKIRSTKLEDSAMYFCASSEESSGALSTDTQYFGPGTRLTVL.

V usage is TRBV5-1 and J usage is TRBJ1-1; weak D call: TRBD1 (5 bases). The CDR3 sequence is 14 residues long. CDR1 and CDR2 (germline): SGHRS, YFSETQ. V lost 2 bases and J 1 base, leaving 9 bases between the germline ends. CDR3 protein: CASSFTDRNTEAFF. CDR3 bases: TGCGCCAGCAGCTTCACCGACAGGAACACTGAAGCTTTCTTT.

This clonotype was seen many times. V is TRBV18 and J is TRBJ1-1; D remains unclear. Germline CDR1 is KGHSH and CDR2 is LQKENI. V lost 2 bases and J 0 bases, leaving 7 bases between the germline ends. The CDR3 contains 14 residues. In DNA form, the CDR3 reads TGTGCCAGCTCACCAACAGACATGAACACTGAAGCTTTCTTT. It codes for CASSPTDMNTEAFF.

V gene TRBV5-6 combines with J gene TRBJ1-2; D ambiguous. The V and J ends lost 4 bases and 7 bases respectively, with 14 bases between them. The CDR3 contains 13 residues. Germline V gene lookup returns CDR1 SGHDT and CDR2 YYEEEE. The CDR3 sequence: CASSLGLTSGYTF. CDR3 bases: TGTGCCAGCAGCCTTGGACTCACCTCTGGCTACACCTTC. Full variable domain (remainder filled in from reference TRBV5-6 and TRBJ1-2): DAGVTQSPTHLIKTRGQQVTLRCSPKSGHDTVSWYQQALGQGPQFIFQYYEEEERQRGNFPDRFSGHQFPNYSSELNVNALLLGDSALYLCASSLGLTSGYTFGSGTRLTVV.

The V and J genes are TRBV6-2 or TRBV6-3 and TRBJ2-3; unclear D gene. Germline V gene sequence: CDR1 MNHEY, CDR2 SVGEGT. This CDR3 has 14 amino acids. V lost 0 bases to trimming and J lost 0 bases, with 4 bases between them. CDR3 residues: CASSYSTSTDTQYF. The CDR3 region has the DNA TGTGCCAGCAGTTACTCGACTAGCACAGATACGCAGTATTTT.

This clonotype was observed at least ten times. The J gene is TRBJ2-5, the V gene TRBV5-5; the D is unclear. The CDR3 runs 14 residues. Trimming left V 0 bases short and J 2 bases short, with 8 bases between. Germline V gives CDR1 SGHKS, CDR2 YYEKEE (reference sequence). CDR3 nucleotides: TGTGCCAGCAGCTTGGGTAGTCATCAAGAGACCCAGTACTTC. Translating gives CASSLGSHQETQYF.

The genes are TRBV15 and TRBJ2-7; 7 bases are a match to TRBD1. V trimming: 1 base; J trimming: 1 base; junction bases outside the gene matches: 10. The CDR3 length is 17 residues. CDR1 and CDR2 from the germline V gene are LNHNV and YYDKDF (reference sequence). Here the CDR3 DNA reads TGTGCCACCAGCAGAGGGGCAAGACAACAGGGGTCCTACGAGCAGTACTTC. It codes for CATSRGARQQGSYEQYF.

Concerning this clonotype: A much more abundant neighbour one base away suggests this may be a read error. CDR3 loop: CASSFITGVDTQYF. The CDR3 DNA follows: TGCGCCAGCAGCTTTATTACAGGGGTAGATACGCAGTATTTT. The chain employs TRBV5-1 and TRBJ2-3; 7 bases match TRBD1. CDR1 SGHRS and CDR2 YFSETQ come from the germline V gene. The CDR3 runs 14 residues. With V trimmed by 2 bases and J by 5 bases, 5 bases remained unmatched.

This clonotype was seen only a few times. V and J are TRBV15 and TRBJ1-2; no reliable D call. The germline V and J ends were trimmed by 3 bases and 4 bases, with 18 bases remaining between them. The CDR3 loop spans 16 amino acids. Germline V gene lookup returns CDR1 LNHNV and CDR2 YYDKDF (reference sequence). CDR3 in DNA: TGTGCCACCAGCAGGGAGGCGGAGGGCTTCGGCTATGGCTACACCTTC. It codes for CATSREAEGFGYGYTF.

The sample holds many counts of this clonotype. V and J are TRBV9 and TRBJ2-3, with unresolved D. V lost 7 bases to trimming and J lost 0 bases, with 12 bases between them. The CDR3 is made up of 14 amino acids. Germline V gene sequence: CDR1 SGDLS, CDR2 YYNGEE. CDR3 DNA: TGTGCCAGCTCGACTGATCCTAGCACAGATACGCAGTATTTT. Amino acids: CASSTDPSTDTQYF. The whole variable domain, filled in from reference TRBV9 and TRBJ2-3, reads DSGVTQTPKHLITATGQRVTLRCSPRSGDLSVYWYQQSLDQGLQFLIQYYNGEERAKGNILERFSAQQFPDLHSELNLSSLELGDSALYFCASSTDPSTDTQYFGPGTRLTVL.

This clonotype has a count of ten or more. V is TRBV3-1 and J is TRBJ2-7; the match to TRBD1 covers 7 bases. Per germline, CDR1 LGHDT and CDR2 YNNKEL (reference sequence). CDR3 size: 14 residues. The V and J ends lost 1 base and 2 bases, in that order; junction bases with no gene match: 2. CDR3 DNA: TGTGCCAGCAGCCAAGGACAGGGCCCCTACGAGCAGTACTTC. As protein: CASSQGQGPYEQYF.

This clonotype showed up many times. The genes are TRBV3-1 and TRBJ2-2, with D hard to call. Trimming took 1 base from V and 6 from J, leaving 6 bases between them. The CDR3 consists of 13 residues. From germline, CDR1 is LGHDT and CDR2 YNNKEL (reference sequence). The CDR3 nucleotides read TGTGCCAGCAGCCAAGTAGGGTCCGGGGAGCTGTTTTTT. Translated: CASSQVGSGELFF.

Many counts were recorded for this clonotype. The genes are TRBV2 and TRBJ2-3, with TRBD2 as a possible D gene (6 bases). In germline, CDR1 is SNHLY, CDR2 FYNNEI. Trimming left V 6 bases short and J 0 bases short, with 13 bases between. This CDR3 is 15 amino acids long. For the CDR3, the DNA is TGTGCCAGCAGCAGGGACGGGACTAGCACAGATACGCAGTATTTT. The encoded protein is CASSRDGTSTDTQYF.

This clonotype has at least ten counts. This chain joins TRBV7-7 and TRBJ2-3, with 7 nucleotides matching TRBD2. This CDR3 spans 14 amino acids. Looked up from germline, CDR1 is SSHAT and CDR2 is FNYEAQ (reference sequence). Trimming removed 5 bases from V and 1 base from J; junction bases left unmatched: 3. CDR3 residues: CASSATSGTDTQYF. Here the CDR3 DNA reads TGTGCCAGCAGCGCAACTAGCGGCACAGATACGCAGTATTTT.

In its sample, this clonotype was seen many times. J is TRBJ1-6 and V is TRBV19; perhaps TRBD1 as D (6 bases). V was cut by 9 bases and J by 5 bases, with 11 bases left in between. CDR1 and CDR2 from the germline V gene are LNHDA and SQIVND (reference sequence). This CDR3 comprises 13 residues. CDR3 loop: CASRQENNSPLHF. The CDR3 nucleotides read TGTGCCAGCAGACAGGAGAATAATTCACCCCTCCACTTT.

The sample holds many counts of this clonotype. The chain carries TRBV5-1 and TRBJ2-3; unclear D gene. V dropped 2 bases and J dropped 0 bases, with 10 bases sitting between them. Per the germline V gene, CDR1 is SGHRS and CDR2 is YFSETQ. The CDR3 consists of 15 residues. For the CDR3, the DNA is TGCGCCAGCAGCTTTCAAGGCAGAAGCACAGATACGCAGTATTTT. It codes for CASSFQGRSTDTQYF.